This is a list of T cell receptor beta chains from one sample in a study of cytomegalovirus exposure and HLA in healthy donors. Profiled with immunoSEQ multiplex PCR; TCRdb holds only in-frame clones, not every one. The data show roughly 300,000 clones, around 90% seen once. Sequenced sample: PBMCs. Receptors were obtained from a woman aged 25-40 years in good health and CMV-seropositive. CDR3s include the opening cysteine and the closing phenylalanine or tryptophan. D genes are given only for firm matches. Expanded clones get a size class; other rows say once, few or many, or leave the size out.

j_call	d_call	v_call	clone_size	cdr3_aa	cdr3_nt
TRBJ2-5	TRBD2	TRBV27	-	CASSFRGGGETQYF	TGTGCCAGCAGTTTTCGCGGGGGAGGAGAGACCCAGTACTTC
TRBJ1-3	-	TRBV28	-	CASTLGDRQTNTIYF	TGTGCCAGCACCCTCGGGGACCGTCAAACAAACACCATATATTTT
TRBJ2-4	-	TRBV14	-	CASSQGNIQYF	TGTGCCAGCAGCCAGGGGAACATTCAGTACTTC
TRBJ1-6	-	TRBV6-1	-	CASSEQVSSYNSPLHF	TGTGCCAGCAGTGAGCAGGTTAGCTCCTATAATTCACCCCTCCACTTT
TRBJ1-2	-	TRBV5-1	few	CASSLGDNYGYTF	TGCGCCAGCAGCTTGGGGGACAACTATGGCTACACCTTC
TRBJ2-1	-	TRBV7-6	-	CASSFAGDYNEQFF	TGTGCCAGCAGCTTTGCTGGGGACTACAATGAGCAGTTCTTC
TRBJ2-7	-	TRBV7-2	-	CASSLDPYEQYF	TGTGCCAGCAGCTTAGACCCTTACGAGCAGTACTTC
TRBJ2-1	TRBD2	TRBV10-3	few	CAIAQGTSGRVNEQFF	TGTGCCATCGCCCAGGGAACTAGCGGGAGGGTGAATGAGCAGTTCTTC
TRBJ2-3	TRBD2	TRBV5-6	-	CASSLTLAGGLDTQYF	TGTGCCAGCAGCTTGACTCTAGCGGGGGGGCTGGATACGCAGTATTTT
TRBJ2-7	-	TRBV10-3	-	CAISDSAYEQYF	TGTGCCATCAGTGATTCCGCCTACGAGCAGTACTTC
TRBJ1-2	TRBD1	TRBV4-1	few	CASSQLGGQGNGYGYTF	TGCGCCAGCAGCCAGTTGGGGGGACAGGGGAATGGCTATGGCTACACCTTC
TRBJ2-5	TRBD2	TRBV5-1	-	CASSLASSGGQETQYF	TGCGCCAGCAGCTTGGCCTCTAGCGGGGGACAAGAGACCCAGTACTTC
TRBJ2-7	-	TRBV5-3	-	CARSLRVITDRPYEQYF	TGTGCCAGAAGCTTGAGGGTTATTACCGACAGGCCCTACGAGCAGTACTTC
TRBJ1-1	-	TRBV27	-	CASRRNTEAFF	TGTGCCAGCAGGAGGAACACTGAAGCTTTCTTT
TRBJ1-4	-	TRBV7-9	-	CASSLVTGGSATNEKLFF	TGTGCCAGCAGCTTAGTAACGGGGGGGAGTGCAACTAATGAAAAACTGTTTTTT
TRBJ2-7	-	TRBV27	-	CASSLSGASYEQYF	TGTGCCAGCAGTTTGTCAGGGGCCTCCTACGAGCAGTACTTC
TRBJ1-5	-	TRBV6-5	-	CASKKTGPYQPQHF	TGTGCCAGCAAAAAGACAGGCCCCTATCAGCCCCAGCATTTT
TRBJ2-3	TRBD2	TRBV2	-	CASSELLAGGPTQYF	TGTGCCAGCAGTGAATTGCTAGCGGGGGGGCCGACGCAGTATTTT
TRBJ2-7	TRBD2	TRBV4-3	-	CASSHALAASGAEQYF	TGCGCCAGCAGCCATGCACTAGCGGCCTCCGGGGCCGAGCAGTACTTC
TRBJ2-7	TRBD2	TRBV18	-	CASSPIGTSGEQYF	TGTGCCAGCTCACCGATCGGGACTAGTGGCGAGCAGTACTTC
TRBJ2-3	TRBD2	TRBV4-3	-	CASSRASGAPTDTQYF	TGCGCCAGCAGCCGGGCTAGCGGGGCCCCCACAGATACGCAGTATTTT
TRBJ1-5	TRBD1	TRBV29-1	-	CSVVETGNSNQPQHF	TGCAGCGTTGTGGAGACAGGGAATAGCAATCAGCCCCAGCATTTT